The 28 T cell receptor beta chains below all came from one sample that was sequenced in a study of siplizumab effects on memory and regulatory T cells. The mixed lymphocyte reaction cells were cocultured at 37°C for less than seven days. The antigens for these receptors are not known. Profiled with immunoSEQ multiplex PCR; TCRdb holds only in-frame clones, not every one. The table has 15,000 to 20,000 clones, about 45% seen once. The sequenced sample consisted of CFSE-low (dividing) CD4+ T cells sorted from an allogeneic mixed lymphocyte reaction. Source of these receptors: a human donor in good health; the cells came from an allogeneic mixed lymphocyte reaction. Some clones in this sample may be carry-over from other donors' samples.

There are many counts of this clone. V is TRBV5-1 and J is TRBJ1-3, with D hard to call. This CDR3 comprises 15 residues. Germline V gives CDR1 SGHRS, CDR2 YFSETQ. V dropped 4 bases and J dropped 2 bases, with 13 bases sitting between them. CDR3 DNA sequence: TGCGCCAGCAGCCCGGGCCGTGGGCCTGGAAACACCATATATTTT. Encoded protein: CASSPGRGPGNTIYF.

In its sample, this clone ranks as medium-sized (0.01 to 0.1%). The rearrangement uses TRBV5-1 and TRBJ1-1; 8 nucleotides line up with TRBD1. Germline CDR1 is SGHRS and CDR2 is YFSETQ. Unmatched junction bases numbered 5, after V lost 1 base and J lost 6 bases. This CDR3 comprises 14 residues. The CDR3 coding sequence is TGCGCCAGCAGCTTGAACTTACAGGGGGCTGAAGCTTTCTTT. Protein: CASSLNLQGAEAFF.

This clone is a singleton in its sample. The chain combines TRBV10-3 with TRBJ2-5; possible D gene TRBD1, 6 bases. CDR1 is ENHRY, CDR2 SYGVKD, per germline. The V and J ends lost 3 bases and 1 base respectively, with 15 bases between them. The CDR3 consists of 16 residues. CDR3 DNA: TGTGCCATCAGTGATCTAACAGGGATACTCCAAGAGACCCAGTACTTC. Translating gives CAISDLTGILQETQYF.

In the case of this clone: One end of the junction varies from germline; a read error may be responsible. The CDR3 sequence is CASSLGVSGLNAEAFF. CDR3 nucleotides: TGTGCCAGCAGCTTAGGCGTATCAGGGCTGAACGCTGAAGCTTTCTTT. The chain carries TRBV11-2 and TRBJ1-1; perhaps TRBD1 as D (5 bases). The CDR3 consists of 16 residues. Per germline, CDR1 SGHAT and CDR2 FQNNGV.

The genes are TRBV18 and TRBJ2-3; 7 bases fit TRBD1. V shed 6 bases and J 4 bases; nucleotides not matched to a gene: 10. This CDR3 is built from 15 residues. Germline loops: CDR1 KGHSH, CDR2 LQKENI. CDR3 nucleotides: TGTGCCAGCTCGCCGCCACAGGGGTTCGCAGATACGCAGTATTTT. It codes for CASSPPQGFADTQYF.

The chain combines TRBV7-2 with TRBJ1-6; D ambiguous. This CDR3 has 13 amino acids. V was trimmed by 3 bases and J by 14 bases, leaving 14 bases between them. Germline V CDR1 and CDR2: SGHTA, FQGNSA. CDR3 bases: TGTGCCAGCAGCTTCTACGGGGTAACGTCCCTCCACTTT. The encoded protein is CASSFYGVTSLHF. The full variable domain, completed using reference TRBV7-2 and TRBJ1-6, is GAGVSQSPSNKVTEKGKDVELRCDPISGHTALYWYRQSLGQGLEFLIYFQGNSAPDKSGLPSDRFSAERTGGSVSTLTIQRTQQEDSAVYLCASSFYGVTSLHFGNGTRLTVT.

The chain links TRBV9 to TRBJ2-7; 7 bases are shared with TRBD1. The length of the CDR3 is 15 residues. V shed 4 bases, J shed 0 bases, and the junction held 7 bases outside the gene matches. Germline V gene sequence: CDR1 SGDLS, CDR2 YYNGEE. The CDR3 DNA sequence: TGTGCCAGCAGCCTAACGGACAGGTCCTCCTACGAGCAGTACTTC. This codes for CASSLTDRSSYEQYF.

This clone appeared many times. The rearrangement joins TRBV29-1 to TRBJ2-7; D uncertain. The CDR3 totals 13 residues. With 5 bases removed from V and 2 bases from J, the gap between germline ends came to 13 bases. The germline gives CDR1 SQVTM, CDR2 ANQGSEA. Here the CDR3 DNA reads TGCAGCGTTTTAGTCTACGGGCCCTACGAGCAGTACTTC. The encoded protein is CSVLVYGPYEQYF.

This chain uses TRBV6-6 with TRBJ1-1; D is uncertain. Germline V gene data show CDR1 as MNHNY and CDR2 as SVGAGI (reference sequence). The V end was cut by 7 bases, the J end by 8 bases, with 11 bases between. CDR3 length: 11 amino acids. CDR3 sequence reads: CASKARAEAFF. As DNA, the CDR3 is TGTGCCAGCAAGGCAAGGGCCGAAGCTTTCTTT.

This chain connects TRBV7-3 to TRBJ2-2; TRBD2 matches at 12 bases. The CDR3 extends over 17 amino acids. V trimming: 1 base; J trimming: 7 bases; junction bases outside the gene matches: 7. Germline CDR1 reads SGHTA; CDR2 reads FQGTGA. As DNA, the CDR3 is TGTGCCAGCAGCTTAATGGCTAGCGGGAGGGGATACGGGGAGCTGTTTTTT. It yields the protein CASSLMASGRGYGELFF.

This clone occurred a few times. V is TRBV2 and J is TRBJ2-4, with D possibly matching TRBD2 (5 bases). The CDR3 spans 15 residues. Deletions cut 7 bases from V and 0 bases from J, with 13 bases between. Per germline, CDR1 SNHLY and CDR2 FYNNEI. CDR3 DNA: TGTGCCAGCACGGGAAGTTTGGTAGCCAAAAACATTCAGTACTTC. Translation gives CASTGSLVAKNIQYF.

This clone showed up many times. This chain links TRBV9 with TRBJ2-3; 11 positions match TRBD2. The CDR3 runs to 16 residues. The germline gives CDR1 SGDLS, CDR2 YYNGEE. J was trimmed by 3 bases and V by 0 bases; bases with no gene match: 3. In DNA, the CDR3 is TGTGCCAGCAGCGTAGTAGCGGGAGGGCATACAGATACGCAGTATTTT. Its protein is CASSVVAGGHTDTQYF.

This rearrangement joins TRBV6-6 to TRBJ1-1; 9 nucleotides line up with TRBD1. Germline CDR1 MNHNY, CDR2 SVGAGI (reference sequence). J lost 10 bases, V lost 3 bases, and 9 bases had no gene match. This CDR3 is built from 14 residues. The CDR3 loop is CASSYSGTGTLAFF. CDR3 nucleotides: TGTGCCAGCAGTTATTCCGGGACAGGGACTCTAGCTTTCTTT.

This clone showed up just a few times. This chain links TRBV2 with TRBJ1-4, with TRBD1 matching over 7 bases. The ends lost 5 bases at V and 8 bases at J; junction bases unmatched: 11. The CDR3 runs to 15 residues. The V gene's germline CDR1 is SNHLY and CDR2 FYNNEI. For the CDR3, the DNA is TGTGCCAGCAGTTTGGGACAGCTTCGGGGGGAAAAACTGTTTTTT. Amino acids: CASSLGQLRGEKLFF.

The CDR3 DNA is TGTGCCAGTAGAGACACCGGGACGGTGAACACTGAAGCTTTCTTT. This codes for CASRDTGTVNTEAFF. J is TRBJ1-1 and V is TRBV19; tentative D call: TRBD1 (5 bases). Trimming took off 6 bases at V and 0 bases at J, with 14 bases between the two ends. CDR3 length equals 15 residues. Germline V gene sequence: CDR1 LNHDA, CDR2 SQIVND (reference sequence).

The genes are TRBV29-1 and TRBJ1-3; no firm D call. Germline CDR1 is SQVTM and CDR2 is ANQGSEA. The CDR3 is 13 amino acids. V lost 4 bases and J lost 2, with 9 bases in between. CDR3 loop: CSVVALPGNTIYF. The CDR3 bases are TGCAGCGTTGTAGCACTCCCTGGAAACACCATATATTTT.

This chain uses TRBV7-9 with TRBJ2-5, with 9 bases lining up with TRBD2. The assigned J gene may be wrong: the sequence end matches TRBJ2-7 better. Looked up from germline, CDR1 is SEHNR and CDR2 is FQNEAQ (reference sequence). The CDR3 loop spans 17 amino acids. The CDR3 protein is CASSNTLLAGMFYEQYF. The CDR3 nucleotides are TGTGCCAGCAGCAATACCCTCCTAGCGGGGATGTTCTACGAGCAGTACTTC.

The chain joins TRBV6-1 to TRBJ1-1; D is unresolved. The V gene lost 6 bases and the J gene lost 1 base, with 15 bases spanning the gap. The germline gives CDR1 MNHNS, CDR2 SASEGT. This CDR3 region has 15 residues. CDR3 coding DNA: TGTGCCAGCAGATTGAGCATCCGGGGGAACACTGAAGCTTTCTTT. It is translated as CASRLSIRGNTEAFF.

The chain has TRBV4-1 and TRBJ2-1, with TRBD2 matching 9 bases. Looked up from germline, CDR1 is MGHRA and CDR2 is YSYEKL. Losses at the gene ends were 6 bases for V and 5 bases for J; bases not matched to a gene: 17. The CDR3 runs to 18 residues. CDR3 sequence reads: CASSQILLAGVPHNEQFF. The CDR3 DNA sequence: TGCGCCAGCAGTCAAATACTTTTAGCGGGAGTTCCCCACAATGAGCAGTTCTTC.

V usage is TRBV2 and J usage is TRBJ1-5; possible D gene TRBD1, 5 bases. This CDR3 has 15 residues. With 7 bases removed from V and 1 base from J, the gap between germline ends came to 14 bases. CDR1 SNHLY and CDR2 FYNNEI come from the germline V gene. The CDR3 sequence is CASTTQGLSNQPQHF. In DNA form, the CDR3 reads TGTGCCAGCACCACTCAGGGTTTGAGCAATCAGCCCCAGCATTTT.

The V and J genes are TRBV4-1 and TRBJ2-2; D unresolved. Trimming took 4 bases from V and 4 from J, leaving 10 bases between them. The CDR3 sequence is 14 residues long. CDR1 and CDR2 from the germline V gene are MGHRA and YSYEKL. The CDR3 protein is CASSRSPGTGELFF. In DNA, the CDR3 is TGCGCCAGCAGCCGGTCCCCCGGCACCGGGGAGCTGTTTTTT.

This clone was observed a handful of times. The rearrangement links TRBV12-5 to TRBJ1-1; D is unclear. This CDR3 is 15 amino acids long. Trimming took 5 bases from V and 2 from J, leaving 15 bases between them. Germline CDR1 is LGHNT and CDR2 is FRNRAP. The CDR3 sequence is CASGASHSSNTEAFF. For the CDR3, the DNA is TGTGCTAGTGGTGCATCCCACAGCAGTAACACTGAAGCTTTCTTT.

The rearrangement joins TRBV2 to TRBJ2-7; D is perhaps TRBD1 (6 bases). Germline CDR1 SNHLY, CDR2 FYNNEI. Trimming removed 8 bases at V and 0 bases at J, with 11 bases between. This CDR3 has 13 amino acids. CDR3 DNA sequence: TGTGCCAGCGGCCGGGACACCTCCTACGAGCAGTACTTC. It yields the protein CASGRDTSYEQYF.

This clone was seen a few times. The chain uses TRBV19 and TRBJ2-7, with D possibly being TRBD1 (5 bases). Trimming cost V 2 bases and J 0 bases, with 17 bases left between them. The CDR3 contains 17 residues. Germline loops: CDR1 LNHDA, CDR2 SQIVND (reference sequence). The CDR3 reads CASSIRDRSISSYEQYF. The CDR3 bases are TGTGCCAGTAGTATAAGAGACAGATCAATATCCTCCTACGAGCAGTACTTC. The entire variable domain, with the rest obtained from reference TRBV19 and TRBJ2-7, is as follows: DGGITQSPKYLFRKEGQNVTLSCEQNLNHDAMYWYRQDPGQGLRLIYYSQIVNDFQKGDIAEGYSVSREKKESFPLTVTSAQKNPTAFYLCASSIRDRSISSYEQYFGPGTRLTVT.

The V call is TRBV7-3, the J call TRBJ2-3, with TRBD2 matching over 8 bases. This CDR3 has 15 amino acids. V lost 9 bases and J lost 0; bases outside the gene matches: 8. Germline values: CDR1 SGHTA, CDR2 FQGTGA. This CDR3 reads CASGGSGVSTDTQYF. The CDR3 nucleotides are TGTGCCAGTGGAGGTAGCGGGGTTAGCACAGATACGCAGTATTTT.

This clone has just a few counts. In nucleotides, the CDR3 is TGTGCCATCAGTGCCGGGACTCTGAACACTGAAGCTTTCTTT. It codes for CAISAGTLNTEAFF. The V and J genes are TRBV10-3 and TRBJ1-1; TRBD1 is a possible D gene (5 bases). In germline, CDR1 is ENHRY, CDR2 SYGVKD. The CDR3 runs to 14 residues. Trimming stripped 4 bases from V and 0 bases from J, with 9 bases between.

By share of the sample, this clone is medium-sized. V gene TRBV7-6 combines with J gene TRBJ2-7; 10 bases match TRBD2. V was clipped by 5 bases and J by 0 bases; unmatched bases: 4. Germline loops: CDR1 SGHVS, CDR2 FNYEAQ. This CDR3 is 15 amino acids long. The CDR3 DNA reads TGTGCCAGCAGCGCACTAGCGGGATACTCCTACGAGCAGTACTTC. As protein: CASSALAGYSYEQYF.

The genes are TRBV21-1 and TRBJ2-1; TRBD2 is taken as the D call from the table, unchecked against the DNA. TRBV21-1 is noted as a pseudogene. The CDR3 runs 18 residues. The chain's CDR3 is CASSPERGGSSPHNEQFF. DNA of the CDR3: TGTGCCAGCAGCCCTGAGCGGGGGGGCAGTTCCCCACACAATGAGCAGTTCTTC.